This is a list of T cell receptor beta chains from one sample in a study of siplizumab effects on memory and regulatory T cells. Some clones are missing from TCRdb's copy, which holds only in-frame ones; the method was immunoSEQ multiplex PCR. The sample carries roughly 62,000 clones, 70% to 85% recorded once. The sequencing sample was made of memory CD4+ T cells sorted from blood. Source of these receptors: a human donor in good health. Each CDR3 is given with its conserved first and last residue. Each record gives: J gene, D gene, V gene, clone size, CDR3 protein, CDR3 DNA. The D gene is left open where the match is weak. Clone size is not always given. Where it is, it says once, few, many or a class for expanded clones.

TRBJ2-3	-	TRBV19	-	CASSVKFTQYF	TGTGCCAGTAGTGTAAAATTTACGCAGTATTTT
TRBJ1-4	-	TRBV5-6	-	CASSLGRDEKLFF	TGTGCCAGCAGCTTGGGCAGGGATGAAAAACTGTTTTTT
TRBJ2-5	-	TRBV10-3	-	CAIALAQETQYF	TGTGCCATCGCCCTAGCCCAAGAGACCCAGTACTTC
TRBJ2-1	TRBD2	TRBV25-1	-	CASSALPTSGGFYNEQFF	TGTGCCAGCAGTGCGCTTCCTACTAGCGGGGGATTCTACAATGAGCAGTTCTTC
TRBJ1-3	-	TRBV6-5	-	CASSYSAKNTIYF	TGTGCCAGCAGTTACTCGGCAAAGAACACCATATATTTT
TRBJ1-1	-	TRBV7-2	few	CASSLGEVFNTEAFF	TGTGCCAGCAGCTTAGGTGAGGTTTTCAACACTGAAGCTTTCTTT
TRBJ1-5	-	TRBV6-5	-	CASSYSGSNQPQHF	TGTGCCAGCAGTTACTCAGGTAGCAATCAGCCCCAGCATTTT
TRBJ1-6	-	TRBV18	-	CASSPKGTPGRRDNSPLHF	TGTGCCAGCTCACCAAAGGGGACCCCGGGTCGGAGGGATAATTCACCCCTCCACTTT
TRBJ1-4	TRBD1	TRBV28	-	CASTFGGQVNEKLFF	TGTGCCAGCACCTTTGGGGGACAGGTTAATGAAAAACTGTTTTTT
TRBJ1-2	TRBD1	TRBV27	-	CASSRTGESGYTF	TGTGCCAGCAGCCGAACAGGGGAGTCTGGCTACACCTTC
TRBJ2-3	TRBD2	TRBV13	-	CASRGLAGGRDTQYF	TGTGCCAGCAGAGGACTAGCGGGGGGGCGGGATACGCAGTATTTT
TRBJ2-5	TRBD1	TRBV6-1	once	CAGRFPGGVQTQYF	TGTGCCGGGCGCTTCCCAGGGGGTGTGCAGACCCAGTACTTC
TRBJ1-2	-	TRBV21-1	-	CASSKVYRYTF	TGTGCCAGCAGCAAGGTATATCGCTACACCTTC
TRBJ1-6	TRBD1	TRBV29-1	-	CSVATGARNSPLHF	TGCAGCGTTGCGACAGGGGCCCGGAATTCACCCCTCCACTTT
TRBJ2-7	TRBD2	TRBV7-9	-	CASSLPPSGGEGEQYF	TGTGCCAGCAGCTTACCCCCTAGCGGGGGGGAGGGCGAGCAGTACTTC
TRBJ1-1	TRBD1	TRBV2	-	CASIADRALNTEAFF	TGTGCCAGCATAGCGGACAGGGCATTGAACACTGAAGCTTTCTTT
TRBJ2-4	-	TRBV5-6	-	CASSSLNTREDIQYF	TGTGCCAGCAGTTCCCTAAACACGAGGGAGGACATTCAGTACTTC